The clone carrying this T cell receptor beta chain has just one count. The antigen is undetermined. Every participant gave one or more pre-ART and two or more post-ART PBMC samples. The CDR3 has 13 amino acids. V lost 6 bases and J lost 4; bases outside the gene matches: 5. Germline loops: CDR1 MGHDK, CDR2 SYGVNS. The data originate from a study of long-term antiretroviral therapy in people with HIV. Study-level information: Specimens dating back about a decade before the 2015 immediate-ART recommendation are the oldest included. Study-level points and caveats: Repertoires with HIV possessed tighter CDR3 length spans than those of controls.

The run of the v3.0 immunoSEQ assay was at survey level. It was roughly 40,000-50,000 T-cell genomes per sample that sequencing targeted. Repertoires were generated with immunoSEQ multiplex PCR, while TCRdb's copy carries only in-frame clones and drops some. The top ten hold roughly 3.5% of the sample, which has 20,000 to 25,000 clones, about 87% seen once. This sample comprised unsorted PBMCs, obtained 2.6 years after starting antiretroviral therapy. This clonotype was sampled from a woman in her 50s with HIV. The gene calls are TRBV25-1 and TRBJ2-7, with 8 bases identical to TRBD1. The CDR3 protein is CASSRQGSYEQYF. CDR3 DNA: TGTGCCAGCAGCCGACAGGGGAGTTACGAGCAGTACTTC.